The 21 T cell receptor beta chains in this list originate from one sample, sequenced in a study of T cell responses to AZD1222 COVID-19 vaccine. Sequencing used immunoSEQ multiplex PCR; TCRdb keeps in-frame clones, though not all of them. This repertoire shows 130,000 to 150,000 clones, over 75% found once; its top ten account for under 5.5%. The sample consisted of peripheral blood, taken 28 days after the second dose of the MenACWY control vaccine. Receptors originate from an adult who received the MenACWY meningococcal vaccine as a control.

The chain joins TRBV7-2 to TRBJ1-6; TRBD1 aligns across 7 bases. Germline CDR1 is SGHTA and CDR2 is FQGNSA. The length of the CDR3 is 17 residues. V lost 4 bases and J lost 7; bases outside the gene matches: 13. This CDR3 is CASSSPGEGAVNSPLHF. The CDR3 nucleotides read TGTGCCAGCAGCTCCCCTGGGGAGGGGGCGGTAAATTCACCCCTCCACTTT.

The rearrangement joins TRBV5-5 to TRBJ2-3; D uncertain. The ends were cut back, 2 bases at V and 0 bases at J, with 1 base in the middle. Germline loops: CDR1 SGHKS, CDR2 YYEKEE (reference sequence). The CDR3 has 12 residues. The CDR3 region has the DNA TGTGCCAGCAGCTTTAGCACAGATACGCAGTATTTT. Its protein is CASSFSTDTQYF.

This rearrangement joins TRBV13 to TRBJ1-5; no clear D. Between the trimmed V and J ends, which lost 0 bases and 9 bases, there was a span of 12 bases. The length of the CDR3 is 14 residues. Per the germline V gene, CDR1 is PRHDT and CDR2 is FYEKMQ (reference sequence). The CDR3 reads CASSLGPGDRPQHF. The CDR3 nucleotides read TGTGCCAGCAGCTTAGGCCCTGGGGATAGGCCCCAGCATTTT. The full variable domain, its missing parts supplied by reference TRBV13 and TRBJ1-5, is AAGVIQSPRHLIKEKRETATLKCYPIPRHDTVYWYQQGPGQDPQFLISFYEKMQSDKGSIPDRFSAQQFSDYHSELNMSSLELGDSALYFCASSLGPGDRPQHFGDGTRLSIL.

The V gene is TRBV30, the J gene TRBJ1-5, with D possibly being TRBD1 (6 bases). V was cut by 1 base and J by 6 bases, with 10 bases left in between. Germline CDR1 reads GTSNPN; CDR2 reads SVGIG (reference sequence). The CDR3 contains 13 residues. The CDR3 DNA sequence: TGTGCCTGGAGTGGTGGAGGGGGTCAGCCCCAGCATTTT. The encoded protein is CAWSGGGGQPQHF.

The rearrangement uses TRBV5-1 and TRBJ2-3; TRBD2 matches 10 bases. V lost 4 bases and J lost 0; bases outside the gene matches: 17. Germline CDR1 reads SGHRS; CDR2 reads YFSETQ. This CDR3 region has 20 residues. The CDR3 DNA reads as TGCGCCAGCAGCCCCCGACGGTGGTCTAGCGGGGGAACTAGCACAGATACGCAGTATTTT. It is translated as CASSPRRWSSGGTSTDTQYF.

This clone appeared once. The chain has TRBV5-1 and TRBJ2-2, with 10 positions matching TRBD1. CDR1 and CDR2 (germline): SGHRS, YFSETQ. This CDR3 comprises 19 residues. V lost 0 bases, J lost 0 bases, and 8 bases stayed unmatched. DNA for the CDR3: TGCGCCAGCAGCTTGGGTCGGGGACAGGGGTGGACGAACACCGGGGAGCTGTTTTTT. Encoded protein: CASSLGRGQGWTNTGELFF.

The chain has TRBV7-2 and TRBJ2-3; D is perhaps TRBD1 or TRBD2 (5 bases each). This CDR3 contains 14 residues. With 4 bases removed from V and 4 bases from J, the gap between germline ends came to 12 bases. From germline, CDR1 is SGHTA and CDR2 FQGNSA. The CDR3 DNA sequence: TGTGCCAGCAGCTACCGGGACGTCCCAGATACGCAGTATTTT. This encodes CASSYRDVPDTQYF.

The CDR3 protein is CASSRGPSFEAFF. CDR3 nucleotides: TGTGCCAGCAGTCGTGGACCGAGCTTTGAAGCTTTCTTT. The J gene is TRBJ1-1, the V gene TRBV9; D not certain. The germline CDR1 and CDR2 sequences are SGDLS and YYNGEE. The CDR3 has 13 amino acids. V gave up 5 bases and J gave up 7 bases, with 15 bases separating them.

On this clone itself: At one boundary the junction diverges from the germline segment, which might be a read error. The genes are TRBV7-7 and TRBJ2-1; 8 bases line up with TRBD1. The germline V gene encodes CDR1 SSHAT and CDR2 FNYEAQ (reference sequence). This CDR3 has 15 amino acids. CDR3 sequence: CASSLGPQGDNEQFF. In nucleotides, the CDR3 is TGTGCTAGCAGCTTAGGCCCACAGGGGGACAATGAGCAGTTCTTC.

The chain recombines TRBV5-5 with TRBJ1-1; no clear D gene. Per germline, CDR1 SGHKS and CDR2 YYEKEE (reference sequence). This CDR3 comprises 15 residues. The V end lost 1 base, the J end lost 2 bases, and 12 bases lay between the germline ends. This CDR3 reads CASSLSPVSNTEAFF. The CDR3 nucleotides are TGTGCCAGCAGCTTGTCCCCGGTCTCCAACACTGAAGCTTTCTTT.

The gene calls are TRBV5-4 and TRBJ1-1; no clear D. The germline CDR1 and CDR2 sequences are SGHNT and YYREEE (reference sequence). The CDR3 has 15 amino acids. With 0 bases removed from V and 3 bases from J, the gap between germline ends came to 12 bases. CDR3 DNA: TGTGCCAGCAGCTTGGGCGGGTACGGTTACACTGAAGCTTTCTTT. Its protein is CASSLGGYGYTEAFF.

V usage is TRBV27 and J usage is TRBJ1-1, with no clear D. CDR1 and CDR2 (germline): MNHEY, SMNVEV (reference sequence). The CDR3 runs 14 residues. Between the trimmed V and J ends, which lost 6 bases and 4 bases, there was a span of 15 bases. The DNA for the CDR3 is TGTGCCAGCAGCACTGTCCGAGGGAGCACTGAAGCTTTCTTT. This sequence encodes CASSTVRGSTEAFF.

This clone was seen just once. The J gene is TRBJ2-3, the V gene TRBV30, with 8 bases identical to TRBD1. The CDR3 has 15 amino acids. Per germline, CDR1 GTSNPN and CDR2 SVGIG (reference sequence). After removal of 3 bases from V and 2 bases from J, the junction contained 7 bases not matched to a gene. CDR3 amino acids: CAWRLLGQVTDTQYF. The CDR3 DNA reads as TGTGCCTGGAGGTTGTTGGGACAGGTCACAGATACGCAGTATTTT.

J is TRBJ2-2 and V is TRBV3-1 (or the pseudogene TRBV3-2); D unclear. Germline-derived CDR1 and CDR2 are LGHDT and YNNKEL (reference sequence). The CDR3 has 12 amino acids. V shed 1 base and J shed 9 bases, with 6 bases lying between them. The CDR3 region is CASSQGGWELFF. The CDR3 DNA is TGTGCCAGCAGCCAAGGTGGCTGGGAGCTGTTTTTT.

The chain joins TRBV18 to TRBJ2-2; 10 bases match TRBD2. The CDR3 runs to 17 residues. V dropped 1 base and J dropped 3; count of bases not matched to a gene: 5. CDR1 and CDR2 from the germline V gene are KGHSH and LQKENI. The CDR3 loop is CASSPRSGGADTGELFF. The CDR3 DNA follows: TGTGCCAGCTCACCACGAAGCGGGGGGGCCGACACCGGGGAGCTGTTTTTT.

This sequence joins TRBV11-3 and TRBJ1-6; D possibly corresponds to TRBD1 (6 bases). Trimming cost V 2 bases and J 4 bases, with 12 bases left between them. Germline CDR1 and CDR2: SGHNT and YENEEA. CDR3 length: 16 amino acids. The CDR3 loop reads CASSLTRRGYNSPLHF. As DNA, the CDR3 is TGTGCCAGCAGCTTAACTCGCAGGGGTTATAATTCACCCCTCCACTTT.

The chain links TRBV20-1 to TRBJ2-3; the match to TRBD1 covers 10 bases. The CDR3 covers 15 residues. The germline CDR1 and CDR2 sequences are DFQATT and SNEGSKA (reference sequence). With 3 bases clipped from V and 5 bases from J, the junction kept 8 bases outside the gene matches. This chain's CDR3 is CSASLDRGRQDTQYF. Here the CDR3 DNA reads TGCAGTGCTAGTCTCGACAGGGGGCGGCAAGATACGCAGTATTTT.

V and J are TRBV19 and TRBJ2-7; 11 bases are shared with TRBD1. With 4 bases clipped from V and 4 bases from J, the junction kept 9 bases outside the gene matches. The CDR3 spans 16 residues. Germline CDR1 is LNHDA and CDR2 is SQIVND (reference sequence). CDR3 DNA: TGTGCCAGTAGTAACCCCAGGGACAGGGGGAAATACGAGCAGTACTTC. Protein sequence: CASSNPRDRGKYEQYF.

This clone turned up a few times. V is TRBV6-1 and J is TRBJ1-2; D ambiguous. This CDR3 has 15 amino acids. Germline V lookup: CDR1 MNHNS, CDR2 SASEGT. V was clipped by 3 bases and J by 1 base, with 12 bases between them. The CDR3 protein is CASSEWQLNNYGYTF. CDR3 coding DNA: TGTGCCAGCAGTGAGTGGCAGCTTAATAACTATGGCTACACCTTC.

This sequence joins TRBV7-6 and TRBJ2-2; weak D call: TRBD1 (5 bases). Trimming removed 5 bases from V and 5 bases from J, with 9 bases in between. The CDR3 is 13 residues long. Germline V gene sequence: CDR1 SGHVS, CDR2 FNYEAQ. The CDR3 loop reads CASSHAGTGELFF. CDR3 coding DNA: TGTGCCAGCAGCCATGCAGGGACCGGGGAGCTGTTTTTT.

The rearrangement joins TRBV28 to TRBJ1-2; D possibly corresponds to TRBD1 (5 bases). Trimming removed 4 bases at V and 6 bases at J, with 9 bases between. The V gene's germline CDR1 is MDHEN and CDR2 SYDVKM. This CDR3 region has 12 residues. DNA of the CDR3: TGTGCCAGCAGTTCGACGGGGGATGGCTACACCTTC. Protein: CASSSTGDGYTF.